Following are 30 T cell receptor beta chains from one sample sequenced in a study of metastatic and nonmetastatic thyroid tumors. Thyroid surgery was performed in patients who had received no treatment beforehand. TCRdb reanalyzed the PCR reads via MiXCR. The table has approximately 16,000 clones, approximately 30% seen once. The sequenced sample was tumor tissue. Source of these receptors: a male donor with papillary thyroid cancer or a benign thyroid nodule (not recorded which). Some clones in this sample may be carry-over from other donors' samples.

This clone was found many times. J is TRBJ1-1 and V is TRBV4-2; tentatively, D is TRBD1 (5 bases). The CDR3 is 11 residues long. Germline-derived CDR1 and CDR2 are LGHNA and YNFKEQ. V was pared by 6 bases and J by 6 bases, with 8 bases between. The CDR3 reads CASRGGPEAFF. The CDR3 DNA is TGTGCCAGCAGGGGGGGTCCTGAAGCTTTCTTT.

Ten or more counts support this clone. This chain uses TRBV27 with TRBJ2-3; D possibly uses TRBD1 or TRBD2 (6 bases each). Trimming removed 1 base from V and 3 bases from J, with 11 bases in between. The germline gives CDR1 MNHEY, CDR2 SMNVEV (reference sequence). The CDR3 runs to 15 residues. This CDR3 is CASSLYRGPTDTQYF. CDR3 sequence (DNA): TGTGCCAGCAGTTTATATCGGGGGCCGACAGATACGCAGTATTTT.

The J gene is TRBJ2-5, the V gene TRBV30, with TRBD1 matching over 8 bases. The CDR3 spans 11 residues. Germline CDR1 is GTSNPN and CDR2 is SVGIG (reference sequence). The junction had 1 base not matched to a gene; V was cut back by 6 bases and J by 4 bases. The CDR3 DNA reads as TGTGCCTGCCAGGGGGCAGAGACCCAGTACTTC. Translation gives CACQGAETQYF.

As for this clone: The junction differs from germline at one of its ends, possibly a read error. This CDR3 is also generated by other DNA sequences in the sample. The chain recombines TRBV20-1 with TRBJ2-2, with D perhaps TRBD2 (5 bases). There are 14 residues in the CDR3. CDR1 and CDR2 (germline): DFQATT, SNEGSKA (reference sequence). CDR3 sequence reads: CSARLAGDTGELFF. CDR3 sequence (DNA): TGCAGTGCTAGACTAGCTGGAGACACCGGGGAGCTGTTTTTC.

This clone was observed at least ten times. This may come from a read error, since a much larger clone is one base off. No conserved phenylalanine or tryptophan is present at the end of the CDR3, so a read error is the likely explanation. This sequence joins TRBV28 and TRBJ2-1, with 8 bases fitting TRBD2. Germline V gene sequence: CDR1 MDHEN, CDR2 SYDVKM. The length of the CDR3 is 16 residues. V gave up 6 bases and J gave up 2 bases; unmatched junction bases: 9. Here the CDR3 DNA reads TGTGCCAGCAGGCCAGAAGGGCGGGAGGCCTACAATGAGCAGTTCCTC. It is translated as CASRPEGREAYNEQFL.

The rearrangement joins TRBV7-2 to TRBJ2-1; no clear D. The V end lost 5 bases, the J end lost 10 bases, and 15 bases lay between the germline ends. Looked up from germline, CDR1 is SGHTA and CDR2 is FQGNSA. This CDR3 spans 13 amino acids. CDR3 in DNA: TGTGCCAGCAGCCCCGATATTTTAATGGAGCAGTTCTTC. Its translation is CASSPDILMEQFF.

Turning to this clone: The conserved final phenylalanine or tryptophan is absent from the CDR3, which likely points to a read error. The DNA is omitted, as the CDR3 cannot be located on it reliably, and the CDR3 follows TCRdb's listing. This chain joins TRBV18 and TRBJ2-7; the table calls TRBD2, which could not be checked here. Germline CDR1 is KGHSH and CDR2 is LQKENI. The CDR3 is 20 amino acids long, termini counted. The CDR3 loop is CTSSLKGGSGLAVPTYELYY.

The chain is built from TRBV4-3 and TRBJ1-4; 10 bases line up with TRBD1. Losses at the gene ends were 1 base for V and 10 bases for J; bases not matched to a gene: 6. The CDR3 is 15 amino acids. Germline loops: CDR1 LGHNA, CDR2 YSLEER. The CDR3 protein is CASSQVGTGDVKLFF. The CDR3 DNA reads as TGCGCCAGCAGCCAAGTCGGGACAGGGGATGTAAAACTGTTTTTT.

Many counts were recorded for this clone. The V and J genes are TRBV2 and TRBJ2-3; a weak D match, TRBD2 (5 bases). CDR1 and CDR2 from the germline V gene are SNHLY and FYNNEI. The CDR3 has 13 amino acids. Between the trimmed V and J ends, which lost 3 bases and 7 bases, there was a span of 11 bases. CDR3 coding DNA: TGTGCCAGCAGTGAGGGGAGAGGGAATACGCAGTATTTT. It translates to CASSEGRGNTQYF.

This clone has ten or more counts. The chain has TRBV20-1 and TRBJ2-2, with D possibly being TRBD1 (6 bases). Germline V gene data show CDR1 as DFQATT and CDR2 as SNEGSKA (reference sequence). The V end lost 0 bases, the J end lost 5 bases, and 16 bases lay between the germline ends. The CDR3 runs 16 residues. This chain's CDR3 is CSARDQAGVGTGELFF. DNA of the CDR3: TGCAGTGCTAGAGATCAGGCAGGGGTTGGTACCGGGGAGCTGTTTTTT.

There are many counts of this clone. This CDR3 reads CASSLGIGGGYEQYF. For the CDR3, the DNA is TGTGCCAGCAGCTTGGGTATAGGGGGAGGATACGAGCAGTACTTC. The chain is built from TRBV7-2 and TRBJ2-7; D may match TRBD1 or TRBD2 (6 bases each). Germline V gene data show CDR1 as SGHTA and CDR2 as FQGNSA. The CDR3 length is 15 residues. V lost 3 bases and J lost 4, with 16 bases in between.

This clone was picked up many times. The chain uses TRBV19 and TRBJ1-5; 8 nucleotides align to TRBD1. V lost 5 bases, J lost 2 bases, and 8 bases stayed unmatched. From germline, CDR1 is LNHDA and CDR2 SQIVND (reference sequence). The CDR3 has 16 residues. In DNA, the CDR3 is TGTGCCAGTAGTGTCCCAGGGGGCGCAGGCAATCAGCCCCAGCATTTT. Translated: CASSVPGGAGNQPQHF.

This clone was detected many times. In DNA form, the CDR3 reads TGTGCCAGTAGCATACACAGCGGGGGTCGGACCGGGGAGCTGTTTTTT. This translates into CASSIHSGGRTGELFF. The genes are TRBV19 and TRBJ2-2; 8 nucleotides align to TRBD2. J lost 5 bases, V lost 6 bases, and 11 bases had no gene match. CDR1 and CDR2 from the germline V gene are LNHDA and SQIVND (reference sequence). CDR3 length: 16 residues.

In nucleotides, the CDR3 is TGTGCCACCAGTGCTGCAGGAGGTTCGGGGGAGCTGTTTTTT. Encoded protein: CATSAAGGSGELFF. The genes are TRBV24-1 and TRBJ2-2; possibly TRBD2 for D (5 bases). The CDR3 spans 14 residues. The germline CDR1 and CDR2 sequences are KGHDR and SFDVKD. The germline V and J ends were trimmed by 5 bases and 8 bases, with 14 bases remaining between them.

Points on this clone: A read error is likely, as this CDR3 ends without the conserved phenylalanine or tryptophan. CDR3 amino acids: CASSFYGGGSRNTIYC. Here the CDR3 DNA reads TGCGCCAGCAGCTTTTACGGGGGAGGCTCCCGAAACACCATATATTGT. The gene calls are TRBV5-1 and TRBJ1-3; weak D call: TRBD1 (5 bases). The germline V gene encodes CDR1 SGHRS and CDR2 YFSETQ. The V end lost 2 bases, the J end lost 5 bases, and 17 bases lay between the germline ends. The CDR3 consists of 16 residues.

This clone was counted at least ten times. The chain couples TRBV19 to TRBJ1-2; D might be TRBD1 (5 bases). CDR1 is LNHDA, CDR2 SQIVND, per germline (reference sequence). The CDR3 runs to 13 residues. Trimming stripped 5 bases from V and 6 bases from J, with 13 bases between. The CDR3: CASSWRVGDGYTF. CDR3 nucleotide sequence: TGTGCCAGTAGTTGGAGGGTAGGGGATGGCTACACCTTC.

This clone showed up just a few times. This chain links TRBV27 with TRBJ2-3; D remains ambiguous. Germline V CDR1 and CDR2: MNHEY, SMNVEV (reference sequence). Trimming cost V 2 bases and J 11 bases, with 14 bases left between them. The CDR3 is made up of 13 amino acids. Here the CDR3 DNA reads TGTGCCAGCAGTTTAGGAACAGAGTGGGGGCAGTATTTT. Translated: CASSLGTEWGQYF.

The chain couples TRBV2 to TRBJ1-5; the match to TRBD1 covers 10 bases. V lost 6 bases, J lost 10 bases, and 12 bases stayed unmatched. The germline gives CDR1 SNHLY, CDR2 FYNNEI. The CDR3 contains 15 residues. The chain's CDR3 is CASRAGTGDQGPQHF. The CDR3 coding sequence is TGTGCCAGCAGGGCCGGGACAGGGGACCAGGGACCCCAGCATTTT.

V usage is TRBV27 and J usage is TRBJ2-1, with D perhaps matching TRBD1 (7 bases). CDR3 length equals 13 residues. The V and J ends lost 2 bases and 10 bases respectively, with 12 bases between them. CDR1 MNHEY and CDR2 SMNVEV come from the germline V gene (reference sequence). CDR3 coding DNA: TGTGCCAGCAGTTTAGGGCAGGGGGGCGAGCAGTTCTTC. Protein sequence: CASSLGQGGEQFF.

About this clone: Compared with germline, one end of the junction differs, possibly owing to a read error. The chain has TRBV5-5 and TRBJ2-7, with a weak D call TRBD2 (6 bases). The CDR3 consists of 16 residues. From germline, CDR1 is SGHKS and CDR2 YYEKEE (reference sequence). In DNA form, the CDR3 reads TGTGCCAGCATCTTGGAGTTATCTTGGGTTCGGGAGGAGCAGTACTTC. Protein sequence: CASILELSWVREEQYF.

This clone was recorded many times. This chain links TRBV11-2 with TRBJ2-1; TRBD1 agrees at 9 bases. V was clipped by 5 bases and J by 1 base; unmatched bases: 6. The CDR3 length is 16 residues. Germline lookup yields CDR1 SGHAT and CDR2 FQNNGV. CDR3 sequence: CASSPGTGFSYNEQFF. CDR3 in DNA: TGTGCCAGCAGCCCCGGGACAGGGTTTTCCTACAATGAGCAGTTCTTC.

This clone came up a few times. The chain joins TRBV18 to TRBJ2-7; unclear D gene. V was pared by 6 bases and J by 3 bases, with 9 bases between. The CDR3 consists of 12 residues. From germline, CDR1 is KGHSH and CDR2 LQKENI. DNA for the CDR3: TGTGCCAGCTCCCTTTCACACTACGAGCAGTACTTC. This gives the protein CASSLSHYEQYF.

This clone was detected ten times or more. The V gene is TRBV2, the J gene TRBJ2-2; D perhaps matches TRBD2 (6 bases). Looked up from germline, CDR1 is SNHLY and CDR2 is FYNNEI. The CDR3 length is 14 residues. With 7 bases removed from V and 2 bases from J, the gap between germline ends came to 11 bases. DNA of the CDR3: TGTGCCAGCACCAGGGACTTTAACACCGGGGAGCTGTTTTTT. This translates into CASTRDFNTGELFF.

A remark on this clone: Sequence at one end of the junction differs from germline and may be a read error. The chain couples TRBV20-1 to TRBJ2-3; 13 bases map to TRBD2. The CDR3 covers 17 residues. Germline V gene sequence: CDR1 DFQATT, CDR2 SNEGSKA (reference sequence). CDR3 in DNA: TGCAGTGCTAGAGATCCACTAGCGGGAGGGCCTCGGTATACGCATTATTTT. Its translation: CSARDPLAGGPRYTHYF.

This clone has just a few counts. This may come from a read error, since a much larger clone is one base off. Other DNA sequences of this sample code for an identical CDR3. CDR3 loop: CASKRSRTSPLEQYF. CDR3 nucleotide sequence: TGTGCCAGCAAGAGGAGTAGGACATCCCCCCTCGAGCAGTACTTC. The chain recombines TRBV27 with TRBJ2-7; a weak D match, TRBD1 (5 bases). CDR1 is MNHEY, CDR2 SMNVEV, per germline (reference sequence). Trimming cost V 7 bases and J 6 bases, with 22 bases left between them. The CDR3 covers 15 residues.

To note about this clone: Possible read error: a much larger clone is one base away. This chain links TRBV5-4 with TRBJ1-1, with D maybe TRBD1 (5 bases). The CDR3 sequence is 14 residues long. Germline CDR1 and CDR2: SGHNT and YYREEE (reference sequence). Between the trimmed V and J ends, which lost 6 bases and 1 base, there was a span of 13 bases. CDR3 coding DNA: TGTGCCAGCAAATACTCGGGGGAGAACACTGAAGCTTTCTTT. It encodes CASKYSGENTEAFF. The whole variable domain, remainder taken from reference TRBV5-4 and TRBJ1-1, is ETGVTQSPTHLIKTRGQQVTLRCSSQSGHNTVSWYQQALGQGPQFIFQYYREEENGRGNFPPRFSGLQFPNYSSELNVNALELDDSALYLCASKYSGENTEAFFGQGTRLTVV.

The chain carries TRBV5-1 and TRBJ1-2, with TRBD1 as a possible D gene (5 bases). V was pared by 1 base and J by 6 bases, with 16 bases between. This CDR3 has 15 residues. Germline V gene sequence: CDR1 SGHRS, CDR2 YFSETQ. The CDR3 here is CASSLLWRGNDGYTF. The CDR3 DNA reads TGCGCCAGCAGCTTGTTATGGAGGGGAAACGATGGCTACACCTTC.

This clone was detected ten times or more. The genes are TRBV5-1 and TRBJ1-4; D is unclear. Germline V lookup: CDR1 SGHRS, CDR2 YFSETQ. CDR3 size: 15 residues. Trimming took off 2 bases at V and 0 bases at J, with 8 bases between the two ends. The CDR3: CASSLGYATNEKLFF. CDR3 coding DNA: TGCGCCAGCAGCTTAGGGTACGCAACTAATGAAAAACTGTTTTTT.

V usage is TRBV12-3 or TRBV12-4 and J usage is TRBJ1-1; no clear D. There are 12 residues in the CDR3. V was cut by 7 bases and J by 8 bases, with 14 bases left in between. CDR3 region: CASKFGPREAFF. The DNA of the CDR3 is TGTGCCAGCAAATTTGGTCCCCGGGAAGCTTTCTTT.

This clone was seen many times. The chain carries TRBV6-1 and TRBJ2-7, with 8 positions matching TRBD1. This CDR3 is 14 amino acids long. J gave up 3 bases and V 8 bases, and 9 bases lay outside the gene matches. Germline V gene data show CDR1 as MNHNS and CDR2 as SASEGT. CDR3 nucleotide sequence: TGTGCCAGCGGGGGACAGGAGACCTTCTACGAGCAGTACTTC. Its protein is CASGGQETFYEQYF.